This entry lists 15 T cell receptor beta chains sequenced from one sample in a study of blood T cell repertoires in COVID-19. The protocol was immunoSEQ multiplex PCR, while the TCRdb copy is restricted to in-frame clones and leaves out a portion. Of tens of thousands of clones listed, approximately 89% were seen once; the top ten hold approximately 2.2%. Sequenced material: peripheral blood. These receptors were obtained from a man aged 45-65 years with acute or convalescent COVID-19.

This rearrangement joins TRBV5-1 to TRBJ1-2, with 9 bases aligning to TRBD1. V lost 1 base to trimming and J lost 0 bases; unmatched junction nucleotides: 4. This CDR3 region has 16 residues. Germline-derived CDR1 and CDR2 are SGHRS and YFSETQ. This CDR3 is CASSLPRQGANYGYTF. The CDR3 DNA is TGCGCCAGCAGCTTGCCACGACAGGGGGCTAACTATGGCTACACCTTC.

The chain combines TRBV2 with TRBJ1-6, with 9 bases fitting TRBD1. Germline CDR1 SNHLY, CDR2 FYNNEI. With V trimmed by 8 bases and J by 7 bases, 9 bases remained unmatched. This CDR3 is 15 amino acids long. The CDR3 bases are TGTGCCAGCGCTCCTACAGGGGGCTGGAATTCACCCCTCCACTTT. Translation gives CASAPTGGWNSPLHF.

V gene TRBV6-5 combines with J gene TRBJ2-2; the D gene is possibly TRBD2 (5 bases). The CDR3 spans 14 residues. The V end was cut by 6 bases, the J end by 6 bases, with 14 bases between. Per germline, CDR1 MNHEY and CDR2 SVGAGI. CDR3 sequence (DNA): TGTGCCAGCAGAGACATAGGGAGCGCCGGGGAGCTGTTTTTT. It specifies CASRDIGSAGELFF.

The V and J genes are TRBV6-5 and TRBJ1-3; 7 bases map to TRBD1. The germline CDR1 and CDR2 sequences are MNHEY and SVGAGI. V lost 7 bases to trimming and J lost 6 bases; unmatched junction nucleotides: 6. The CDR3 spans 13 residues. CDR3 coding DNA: TGTGCCAGCATTCAACAGGGGACAAACACCATATATTTT. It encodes CASIQQGTNTIYF.

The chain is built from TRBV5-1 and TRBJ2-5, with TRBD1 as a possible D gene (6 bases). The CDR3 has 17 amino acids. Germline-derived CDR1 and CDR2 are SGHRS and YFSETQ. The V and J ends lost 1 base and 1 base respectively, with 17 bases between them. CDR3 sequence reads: CASSLMVRDTFQETQYF. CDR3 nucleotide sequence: TGCGCCAGCAGCTTGATGGTCCGGGACACCTTCCAAGAGACCCAGTACTTC.

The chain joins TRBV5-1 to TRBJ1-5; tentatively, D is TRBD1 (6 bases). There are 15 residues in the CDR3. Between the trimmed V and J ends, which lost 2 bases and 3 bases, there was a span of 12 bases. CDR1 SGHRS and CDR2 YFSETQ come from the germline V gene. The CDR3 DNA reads TGCGCCAGCAGCTTCCAGGGGCTGGACAATCAGCCCCAGCATTTT. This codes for CASSFQGLDNQPQHF.

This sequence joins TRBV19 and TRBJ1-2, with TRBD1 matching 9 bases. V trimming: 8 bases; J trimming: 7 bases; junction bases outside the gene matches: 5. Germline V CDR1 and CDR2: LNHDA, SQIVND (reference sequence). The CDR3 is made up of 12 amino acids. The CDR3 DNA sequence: TGTGCCAGTGTCGGACAGGGGCTTGGCTACACCTTC. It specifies CASVGQGLGYTF.

This chain's CDR3 is CASSSASYNEQFF. In nucleotides, the CDR3 is TGTGCCAGCTCTAGCGCATCCTACAATGAGCAGTTCTTC. The gene calls are TRBV9 and TRBJ2-1; tentative D call: TRBD2 (6 bases). Looked up from germline, CDR1 is SGDLS and CDR2 is YYNGEE. The CDR3 is made up of 13 amino acids. V lost 7 bases, J lost 1 base, and 9 bases lay in between.

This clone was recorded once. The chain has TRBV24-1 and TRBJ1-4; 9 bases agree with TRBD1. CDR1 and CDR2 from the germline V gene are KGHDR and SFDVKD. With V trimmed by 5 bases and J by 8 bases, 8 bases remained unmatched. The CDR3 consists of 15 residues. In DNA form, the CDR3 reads TGTGCCACCAGTGGACGAGGGACAGGGACCGAAAAACTGTTTTTT. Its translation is CATSGRGTGTEKLFF.

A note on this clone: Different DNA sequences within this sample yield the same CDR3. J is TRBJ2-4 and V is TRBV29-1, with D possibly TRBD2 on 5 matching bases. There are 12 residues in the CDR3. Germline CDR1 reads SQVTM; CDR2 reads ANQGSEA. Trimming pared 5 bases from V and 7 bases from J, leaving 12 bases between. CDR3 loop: CSVRGDDNIQYF. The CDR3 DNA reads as TGCAGCGTTCGGGGAGATGACAACATTCAGTACTTC.

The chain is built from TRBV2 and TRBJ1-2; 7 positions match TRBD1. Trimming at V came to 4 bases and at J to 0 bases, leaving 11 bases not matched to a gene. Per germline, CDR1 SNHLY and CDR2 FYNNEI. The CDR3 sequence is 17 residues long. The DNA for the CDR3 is TGTGCCAGCAGTGGTACCACGGGACAGCCTTCTAACTATGGCTACACCTTC. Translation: CASSGTTGQPSNYGYTF.

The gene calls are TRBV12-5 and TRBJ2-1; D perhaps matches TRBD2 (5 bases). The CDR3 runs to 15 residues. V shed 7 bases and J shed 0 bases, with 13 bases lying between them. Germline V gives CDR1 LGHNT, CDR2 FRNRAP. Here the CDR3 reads CASANGVSSYNEQFF. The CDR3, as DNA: TGTGCTAGTGCCAACGGGGTTAGCTCCTACAATGAGCAGTTCTTC.

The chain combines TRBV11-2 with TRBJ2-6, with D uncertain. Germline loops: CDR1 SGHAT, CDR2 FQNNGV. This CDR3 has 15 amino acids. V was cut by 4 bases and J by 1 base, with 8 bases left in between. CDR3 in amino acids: CASSSRLSGANVLTF. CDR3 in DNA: TGTGCCAGCAGCTCCCGGTTGTCTGGGGCCAACGTCCTGACTTTC.

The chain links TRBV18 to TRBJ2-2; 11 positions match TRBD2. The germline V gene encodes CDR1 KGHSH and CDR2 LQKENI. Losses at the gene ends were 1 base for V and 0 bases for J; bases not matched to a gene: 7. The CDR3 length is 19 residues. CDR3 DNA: TGTGCCAGCTCACCACGGACTAGCGGGCGACAAGCGAACACCGGGGAGCTGTTTTTT. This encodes CASSPRTSGRQANTGELFF. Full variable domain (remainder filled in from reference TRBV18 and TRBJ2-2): NAGVMQNPRHLVRRRGQEARLRCSPMKGHSHVYWYRQLPEEGLKFMVYLQKENIIDESGMPKERFSAEFPKEGPSILRIQQVVRGDSAAYFCASSPRTSGRQANTGELFFGEGSRLTVL.

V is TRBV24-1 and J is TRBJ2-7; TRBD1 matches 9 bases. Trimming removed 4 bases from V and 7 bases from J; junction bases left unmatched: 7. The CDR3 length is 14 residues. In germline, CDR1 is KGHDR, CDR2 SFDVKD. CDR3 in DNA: TGTGCCACCAGTGAGCCCGGGACAGGGCGAGAGCAGTACTTC. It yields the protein CATSEPGTGREQYF.